This record concerns one TCR beta chain sequence. No antigen is known for it. Produced via immunoSEQ multiplex PCR; TCRdb's table is partial and in-frame only. This table holds roughly 120,000 clones, 87% found once. V shed 1 base and J 0 bases; nucleotides not matched to a gene: 8. The CDR3 spans 19 residues. Germline assignment: CDR1 LGHNA and CDR2 YNFKEQ. The source of the sample is a study of T cell responses to AZD1222 COVID-19 vaccine. General study findings and limits: The reported proportion of spike-specific TCRs targeting unmutated variant regions was nearly half. At study baseline, merely over 5 AZD1222 recipients were seropositive.

The specimen was peripheral blood, collected on day 0 of AZD1222 vaccination. This clonotype originated in an adult in good health. This chain joins TRBV4-2 and TRBJ2-2, with 10 nucleotides matching TRBD1. Here the CDR3 DNA reads TGTGCCAGCAGCCAAGCCGGGACAGGGGACTTCGCGAACACCGGGGAGCTGTTTTTT. Protein product: CASSQAGTGDFANTGELFF.